The 18 T cell receptor beta chains given below trace back to one sample, sequenced in a study of blood T cell repertoires in COVID-19. Clones were read by immunoSEQ multiplex PCR, and TCRdb kept only the in-frame ones, dropping some. The sample contains 300,000 to 400,000 clones, more than 75% of which appear only once. Material: peripheral blood. Source of these receptors: a woman aged 18 to 35 who had recovered from COVID-19.

The chain carries TRBV4-3 and TRBJ1-2; D not resolved. The V gene's germline CDR1 is LGHNA and CDR2 YSLEER. The CDR3 runs to 13 residues. The V end lost 0 bases, the J end lost 3 bases, and 5 bases lay between the germline ends. The chain's CDR3 is CASSQEGDYGYTF. CDR3 sequence (DNA): TGCGCCAGCAGCCAAGAGGGCGACTATGGCTACACCTTC.

The rearrangement links TRBV30 to TRBJ2-2, with D tentatively TRBD1 (6 bases). Trimming removed 2 bases at V and 4 bases at J, with 14 bases between. The CDR3 covers 15 residues. The V gene's germline CDR1 is GTSNPN and CDR2 SVGIG (reference sequence). The CDR3 region has the DNA TGTGCCTGGAGTACTACAGGGTGGGGCACCGGGGAGCTGTTTTTT. Amino acid sequence: CAWSTTGWGTGELFF.

This clone showed up just a few times. This CDR3 reads CATRIGTSGYNEQFF. For the CDR3, the DNA is TGTGCCACCAGAATCGGAACTAGCGGCTACAATGAGCAGTTCTTC. The chain couples TRBV24-1 to TRBJ2-1; 8 bases match TRBD2. This CDR3 region has 15 residues. Germline V lookup: CDR1 KGHDR, CDR2 SFDVKD. Unmatched junction bases numbered 7, after V lost 7 bases and J lost 3 bases.

The chain carries TRBV29-1 and TRBJ1-5; D is undetermined. V shed 4 bases and J shed 0 bases, with 10 bases lying between them. Germline values: CDR1 SQVTM, CDR2 ANQGSEA. The CDR3 length is 14 residues. CDR3 amino acids: CSVALGDSNQPQHF. The CDR3 DNA reads TGCAGCGTTGCTCTGGGAGATAGCAATCAGCCCCAGCATTTT.

The V call is TRBV19, the J call TRBJ2-7, with 8 bases fitting TRBD2. Germline CDR1 LNHDA, CDR2 SQIVND (reference sequence). With V trimmed by 5 bases and J by 4 bases, 22 bases remained unmatched. The CDR3 runs 19 residues. The CDR3 DNA reads TGTGCCAGTAGTCACCAAAACAGACCACGCCGCGGGAGGTCGTACGAGCAGTACGTC. The encoded protein is CASSHQNRPRRGRSYEQYV.

This chain uses TRBV12-3 or TRBV12-4 with TRBJ1-1, with TRBD1 matching 7 bases. The CDR3 extends over 13 amino acids. Trimming at V came to 6 bases and at J to 10 bases, leaving 11 bases not matched to a gene. The CDR3 nucleotides read TGTGCCAGCAGCCCCGGGACAGTCGACGGAGCTTTCTTT. Translated, it gives CASSPGTVDGAFF.

Remarks on this clone: The identical CDR3 is also encoded by other nucleotide sequences in the sample. This chain joins TRBV27 and TRBJ1-2; no clear D. The V gene's germline CDR1 is MNHEY and CDR2 SMNVEV (reference sequence). This CDR3 has 12 amino acids. Between the trimmed V and J ends, which lost 4 bases and 4 bases, there was a span of 7 bases. The CDR3 coding sequence is TGTGCCAGCAGTTCCGGGAGCTATGGCTACACCTTC. Protein product: CASSSGSYGYTF.

The chain carries TRBV30 and TRBJ1-3; TRBD1 aligns across 7 bases. CDR1 and CDR2 (germline): GTSNPN, SVGIG (reference sequence). The V and J ends lost 3 bases and 4 bases, in that order; junction bases with no gene match: 12. CDR3 length: 16 residues. CDR3 in amino acids: CAWRGDDRVPGNTIYF. CDR3 nucleotides: TGTGCCTGGAGAGGCGATGACAGGGTTCCCGGAAACACCATATATTTT.

The gene calls are TRBV7-8 and TRBJ1-1; 7 bases fit TRBD1. CDR1 is SGHVS, CDR2 FQNEAQ, per germline. V gave up 5 bases and J gave up 1 base; unmatched junction bases: 4. The length of the CDR3 is 14 residues. The CDR3 region is CASSPWTGNTEAFF. The DNA for the CDR3 is TGTGCCAGCAGCCCGTGGACAGGGAACACTGAAGCTTTCTTT.

V usage is TRBV5-1 and J usage is TRBJ1-1; weak D call: TRBD1 (5 bases). With 0 bases removed from V and 6 bases from J, the gap between germline ends came to 12 bases. Looked up from germline, CDR1 is SGHRS and CDR2 is YFSETQ. The CDR3 spans 14 residues. The CDR3, as DNA: TGCGCCAGCAGCTTGGCGTCCGACAGTTCTGAAGCTTTCTTT. Translating it yields CASSLASDSSEAFF.

The J gene is TRBJ2-2, the V gene TRBV2, with D maybe TRBD1 (6 bases). The germline V and J ends were trimmed by 6 bases and 1 base, with 9 bases remaining between them. Germline V gene lookup returns CDR1 SNHLY and CDR2 FYNNEI. This CDR3 contains 14 residues. CDR3 sequence reads: CASRTTGNTGELFF. The CDR3 coding sequence is TGTGCCAGCAGGACGACAGGGAACACCGGGGAGCTGTTTTTT.

The chain recombines TRBV7-8 with TRBJ1-2; TRBD1 aligns across 7 bases. The CDR3 extends over 18 amino acids. Germline-derived CDR1 and CDR2 are SGHVS and FQNEAQ. Losses at the gene ends were 3 bases for V and 0 bases for J; bases not matched to a gene: 13. DNA of the CDR3: TGTGCCAGCAGCTTCTTTCCGACCCGGACAGGCACTAACTATGGCTACACCTTC. Amino acid sequence: CASSFFPTRTGTNYGYTF.

V and J are TRBV6-6 and TRBJ1-5, with TRBD1 matching over 7 bases. In germline, CDR1 is MNHNY, CDR2 SVGAGI (reference sequence). With V trimmed by 7 bases and J by 4 bases, 13 bases remained unmatched. The length of the CDR3 is 16 residues. This CDR3 reads CASNLPGTDKNQPQHF. CDR3 nucleotides: TGTGCCAGCAACCTCCCCGGGACAGACAAGAATCAGCCCCAGCATTTT.

DNA of the CDR3: TGTGCCAGCAGTGTGGTTAGCGGGAGGCATCAAGAGACCCAGTACTTC. Translation gives CASSVVSGRHQETQYF. The V call is TRBV2, the J call TRBJ2-5; 10 bases fit TRBD2. Germline CDR1 is SNHLY and CDR2 is FYNNEI. The trim removed 4 bases at V and 2 bases at J, leaving 7 bases unmatched. The CDR3 consists of 16 residues.

The chain is built from TRBV7-9 and TRBJ2-2; 7 bases agree with TRBD2. CDR1 is SEHNR, CDR2 FQNEAQ, per germline (reference sequence). V shed 5 bases and J 6 bases; nucleotides not matched to a gene: 15. The CDR3 sequence is 17 residues long. The CDR3 bases are TGTGCCAGCAGCCTCCGTCTCGGGGGGAGCGGGGCCGGGGAGCTGTTTTTT. This gives the protein CASSLRLGGSGAGELFF.

The chain couples TRBV27 to TRBJ2-1; D gene unclear. CDR1 MNHEY and CDR2 SMNVEV come from the germline V gene (reference sequence). V shed 0 bases and J shed 4 bases, with 7 bases lying between them. The length of the CDR3 is 14 residues. This CDR3 reads CASSLSIRYNEQFF. CDR3 nucleotides: TGTGCCAGCAGTTTATCGATCAGATACAATGAGCAGTTCTTC.

This chain connects TRBV2 to TRBJ2-3, with D possibly matching TRBD2 (7 bases). The CDR3 loop spans 15 amino acids. V gave up 10 bases and J gave up 1 base, with 18 bases separating them. Germline V gene lookup returns CDR1 SNHLY and CDR2 FYNNEI. CDR3 DNA: TGTGCCATCATGGCGGGAGAGGGGGGCACAGATACGCAGTATTTT. Protein sequence: CAIMAGEGGTDTQYF.

This rearrangement joins TRBV19 to TRBJ2-3, with a tentative D call TRBD2 (6 bases). The V gene lost 8 bases and the J gene lost 2 bases, with 14 bases spanning the gap. The CDR3 is 14 amino acids. From germline, CDR1 is LNHDA and CDR2 SQIVND (reference sequence). The CDR3 region is CASHTGEITDTQYF. Here the CDR3 DNA reads TGTGCCAGTCATACGGGAGAGATCACAGATACGCAGTATTTT.